This TCR beta chain was profiled in a study of blood T cell repertoires in COVID-19. Study background: The samples span acute and convalescent COVID-19 from the United States, Italy and Spain. Sample material is recorded as cDNA or gDNA derived from T cells, B-cell-depleted T cells, or PBMCs.

Methods used by the authors: Reference gene primer amplification gave nucleated cell count estimates. TCRdb keeps only in-frame clones here, not all; method: immunoSEQ multiplex PCR. The V and J calls and clone size were taken over from that table, and D and trimming were inferred from the DNA. Here the sample spans about 130,000 clones, about 79% being singletons. This clone was detected a few times. V was shortened by 4 bases and J by 6 bases, with 13 bases between the two germline ends. The CDR3 runs 15 residues. CDR1 is SNHLY and CDR2 is FYNNEI in the germline V gene. Material: peripheral blood. The TCR sequence derives from a man between 35 and 55 years old with active or convalescent COVID-19. The genes are TRBV2 and TRBJ1-6; no clear D gene. The CDR3 here is CASSGEEAVNSPLHF. The CDR3 DNA reads TGTGCCAGCAGTGGCGAGGAGGCGGTTAATTCACCCCTCCACTTT. Variable domain in full (rest from reference TRBV2 and TRBJ1-6): EPEVTQTPSHQVTQMGQEVILRCVPISNHLYFYWYRQILGQKVEFLVSFYNNEISEKSEIFDDQFSVERPDGSNFTLKIRSTKLEDSAMYFCASSGEEAVNSPLHFGNGTRLTVT.